The present T cell receptor beta chain was sequenced within a study of blood T cell repertoires in COVID-19. Study in general: Researchers got acute and convalescent COVID-19 samples from the United States, Italy and Spain. From T cells, B-cell-depleted T cells, or PBMCs came the material, which was cDNA or gDNA.

After removal of 3 bases from V and 9 bases from J, the junction contained 17 bases not matched to a gene. Germline loops: CDR1 SGHRS, CDR2 YFSETQ. This CDR3 has 16 amino acids. Original data processing: Reference gene primer amplification yielded estimated nucleated cell counts. Clones were read by immunoSEQ multiplex PCR, and TCRdb kept only the in-frame ones, dropping some. The V and J calls and clone size were taken over from that table, and D and trimming were inferred from the DNA. The data contain 62,000 or so clones, approximately 83% of them seen just once; the ten biggest clones take up 1.4%. This clone was seen a single time.

This rearrangement joins TRBV5-1 to TRBJ2-5; 7 positions agree with TRBD1. Specimen: peripheral blood. This receptor was obtained from a woman aged 55-69 years with acute or convalescent COVID-19. The CDR3 DNA reads as TGCGCCAGCAGCTCCGAAAAGACTTCGGGACAGATTCCCCAGTACTTC. Translating gives CASSSEKTSGQIPQYF.